This T cell receptor (beta chain) was sequenced during a study of blood T cell repertoires in COVID-19 (dated by TCRdb to the early 2020s). A note on the overall study: The collaborator samples originated in the United States, Italy and Spain and spanned the acute and convalescent phases of COVID-19. The repertoires were made available in a free public database intended to serve as a resource for research on the immune response to SARS-CoV-2. HLA class I and class II types, where available, came from metadata supplied by the sample provider rather than from assay-based typing. The prospective study material was composed of cDNA or gDNA derived from T cells, B-cell-depleted T cells, or PBMCs. Subjects who had been exposed to COVID-19, were actively infected with it, or had recovered from it provided the deeply sampled blood TCRbeta repertoires that made up the dataset. Sample metadata almost always included a de-identified subject ID, COVID-19 status, age in years and sex. Samples were obtained from the ongoing ImmuneRACE study (first 160 participants) and from 1,254 subjects provided by 6 global collaborators.

Trimming removed 3 bases from V and 7 bases from J, leaving 15 bases between the germline ends. Reading the germline V gene (reference sequence) gives CDR1 GTSNPN and CDR2 SVGIG. Its CDR3 holds 13 amino acids, cysteine through phenylalanine. The DNA shown is the 39-base CDR3, in frame from base 1. Each collaborating institution followed its own protocols to collect whole blood in K2EDTA tubes. For TCRbeta analysis, collaborator samples were shipped as frozen whole blood, as isolated PBMCs, or as DNA extracted from either sample type. As regards this clone: This receptor's antigen is unknown. No per-base quality is available; no much larger clone lies one base away.

Summary of the overall study and its limitations: The quantity of clinical and demographic metadata differed by source and by participant and was supplied without curation.

The immunoSEQ Assay, a bias-controlled multiplex PCR, was used to amplify TCRbeta CDR3 regions from genomic DNA. The study's processing was this. The number of nucleated cells in each sample was estimated by amplification of reference gene primers within the assay. Sequence reads were collapsed and filtered to measure the absolute abundance of every unique TCRbeta CDR3 rearrangement. For each sample, productive Simpson clonality was calculated by taking the square root of Simpson's diversity index across productive rearrangements. This immuneACCESS table, as held by TCRdb, lists in-frame sequences with V and J called but not all clones. Of the missing ones, under half trace to an unresolved V gene in checked studies; the others have no known cause. Clone size and V and J calls were adopted from that table, with D and trimming inferred from the DNA. The sample table shows roughly 140,000 clones, and more than 75% are seen once. Jointly, the top ten make up less than 2.5% of the sample.

Sequencing was performed on peripheral blood. The chain employs TRBV30 and TRBJ1-2; the D gene is perhaps TRBD1, on 6 matching bases. The clonotype originates from a man between 65 and 80 years old with acute or convalescent COVID-19. The nucleotide sequence reads as follows: TGTGCCTGGAGGTTTGGGGGCCCGCTTGGCTACACCTTC. It is translated as CAWRFGGPLGYTF.